A single sample is the source of the 25 T cell receptor beta chains below, sequenced in a study of shared clonotypes between healthy human individuals. Repertoires were generated with immunoSEQ multiplex PCR, while TCRdb's copy carries only in-frame clones and drops some. The table has approximately 1,000,000 clones, approximately 78% seen once. Sequenced: memory CD4+ T cells from PBMCs. Subset denoted: CD45RA-negative fraction. These receptor sequences come from a man younger than 30 in good health. Some clones in this sample may be carry-over from other donors' samples.

The chain uses TRBV5-4 and TRBJ1-1; no reliable D call. Trimming took off 0 bases at V and 10 bases at J, with 13 bases between the two ends. CDR1 and CDR2 (germline): SGHNT, YYREEE (reference sequence). The CDR3 covers 13 residues. Here the CDR3 reads CASSLEAAVGAFF. The CDR3 coding sequence is TGTGCCAGCAGCTTGGAGGCTGCAGTTGGAGCTTTCTTT.

This chain connects TRBV6-4 to TRBJ2-3, with D possibly being TRBD1 (6 bases). V gave up 6 bases and J gave up 6 bases, with 10 bases separating them. Germline V lookup: CDR1 MRHNA, CDR2 SNTAGT. This CDR3 has 12 residues. The CDR3 coding sequence is TGTGCCAGCAGGGGGGCATCGGATACGCAGTATTTT. This sequence encodes CASRGASDTQYF.

The rearrangement links TRBV5-1 to TRBJ1-2; possibly TRBD1 for D (5 bases). The germline V and J ends were trimmed by 0 bases and 4 bases, with 10 bases remaining between them. Germline lookup yields CDR1 SGHRS and CDR2 YFSETQ. The CDR3 extends over 14 amino acids. DNA for the CDR3: TGCGCCAGCAGCTTGGGTGGGGGTTCCTATGGCTACACCTTC. Its translation is CASSLGGGSYGYTF. Based on the CDR3 plus reference TRBV5-1 and TRBJ1-2, the full variable domain is KAGVTQTPRYLIKTRGQQVTLSCSPISGHRSVSWYQQTPGQGLQFLFEYFSETQRNKGNFPGRFSGRQFSNSRSEMNVSTLELGDSALYLCASSLGGGSYGYTFGSGTRLTVV.

J is TRBJ1-2 and V is TRBV19; perhaps TRBD1 as D (5 bases). This CDR3 has 17 amino acids. V lost 5 bases, J lost 4 bases, and 23 bases lay in between. Looked up from germline, CDR1 is LNHDA and CDR2 is SQIVND (reference sequence). The CDR3 DNA reads as TGTGCCAGTAGTTACCGGGTAGGGACCCCAGCGTCCTATGGCTACACCTTC. Residues: CASSYRVGTPASYGYTF.

This chain joins TRBV5-5 and TRBJ1-4; 8 bases align to TRBD1. V lost 2 bases, J lost 4 bases, and 1 base stayed unmatched. CDR3 length: 14 amino acids. The V gene's germline CDR1 is SGHKS and CDR2 YYEKEE (reference sequence). The CDR3 here is CASSFTGGNEKLFF. CDR3 DNA: TGTGCCAGCAGCTTTACAGGGGGTAATGAAAAACTGTTTTTT.

V is TRBV18 and J is TRBJ2-1; TRBD1 matches 11 bases. The CDR3 runs to 15 residues. The trim removed 2 bases at V and 6 bases at J, leaving 3 bases unmatched. Per the germline V gene, CDR1 is KGHSH and CDR2 is LQKENI. The CDR3, as DNA: TGTGCCAGCTCACCAGGGACAGGGGGGAGCAATGAGCAGTTCTTC. This translates into CASSPGTGGSNEQFF.

V and J are TRBV4-3 and TRBJ2-7, with D perhaps given as TRBD1 or TRBD2 (5 bases each). Germline assignment: CDR1 LGHNA and CDR2 YSLEER. V was clipped by 6 bases and J by 1 base, with 13 bases between them. The CDR3 length is 14 residues. The CDR3 DNA reads TGCGCCAGCAGTGTCCGGGACGGGTCCTACGAGCAGTACTTC. Translating gives CASSVRDGSYEQYF.

V gene TRBV6-1 combines with J gene TRBJ1-2; possibly TRBD1 for D (5 bases). The CDR3 extends over 14 amino acids. Trimming took off 1 base at V and 7 bases at J, with 13 bases between the two ends. The germline V gene has CDR1 MNHNS and CDR2 SASEGT. CDR3 sequence reads: CASSEVGQGGGYTF. The DNA for the CDR3 is TGTGCCAGCAGTGAAGTGGGCCAGGGTGGTGGCTACACCTTC.

There are many counts of this clone. The chain employs TRBV28 and TRBJ1-1; D not certain. In germline, CDR1 is MDHEN, CDR2 SYDVKM. The length of the CDR3 is 14 residues. Trimming shortened V by 7 bases and J by 1 base, and 13 bases separated the two germline ends. CDR3 nucleotide sequence: TGTGCCAGCAACTCGCCGGGCTGGAACACTGAAGCTTTCTTT. Its translation: CASNSPGWNTEAFF.

This clone was seen a few times. The V call is TRBV7-2, the J call TRBJ1-1; D not certain. This CDR3 spans 13 amino acids. Looked up from germline, CDR1 is SGHTA and CDR2 is FQGNSA. The germline V and J ends were trimmed by 4 bases and 4 bases, with 10 bases remaining between them. The CDR3 spells CASSWRGGTEAFF. In DNA, the CDR3 is TGTGCCAGCAGCTGGCGGGGTGGCACTGAAGCTTTCTTT.

The J gene is TRBJ2-3, the V gene TRBV5-1; 11 nucleotides line up with TRBD2. V lost 2 bases and J lost 0; bases outside the gene matches: 5. The CDR3 is 17 amino acids. The V gene's germline CDR1 is SGHRS and CDR2 YFSETQ. CDR3 nucleotides: TGCGCCAGCAGCTTACCGGGACTAGCGGATAGCACAGATACGCAGTATTTT. This sequence encodes CASSLPGLADSTDTQYF.

The chain couples TRBV19 to TRBJ2-5; maybe TRBD1 (5 bases). Trimming shortened V by 0 bases and J by 7 bases, and 9 bases separated the two germline ends. CDR1 and CDR2 from the germline V gene are LNHDA and SQIVND (reference sequence). This CDR3 comprises 13 residues. In DNA, the CDR3 is TGTGCCAGTAGTATAGATCGGCAGGGGACCCAGTACTTC. It is translated as CASSIDRQGTQYF.

The chain uses TRBV7-3 and TRBJ2-2; tentatively, D is TRBD1 (5 bases). Germline V gene sequence: CDR1 SGHTA, CDR2 FQGTGA. The CDR3 is 16 residues long. Deletions cut 4 bases from V and 1 base from J, with 13 bases between. For the CDR3, the DNA is TGTGCCAGCAGCTCACTGCGTACAGGGAACACCGGGGAGCTGTTTTTT. This encodes CASSSLRTGNTGELFF.

The chain combines TRBV2 with TRBJ2-3; D ambiguous. CDR3 length: 14 amino acids. Trimming stripped 6 bases from V and 2 bases from J, with 12 bases between. Germline-derived CDR1 and CDR2 are SNHLY and FYNNEI. CDR3 residues: CASRVPHPTDTQYF. The CDR3 DNA reads TGTGCCAGCAGAGTCCCTCATCCCACAGATACGCAGTATTTT.

The chain couples TRBV7-9 to TRBJ2-7; D may be TRBD1 or TRBD2 (5 bases each). Deletions cut 5 bases from V and 2 bases from J, with 10 bases between. Germline CDR1 is SEHNR and CDR2 is FQNEAQ (reference sequence). This CDR3 has 13 amino acids. CDR3 DNA sequence: TGTGCCAGCAGCCGTGGGGGTACCTACGAGCAGTACTTC. Protein: CASSRGGTYEQYF.

The chain recombines TRBV7-9 with TRBJ2-7; TRBD2 agrees at 11 bases. V lost 1 base to trimming and J lost 7 bases; unmatched junction nucleotides: 6. This CDR3 spans 15 amino acids. Germline CDR1 reads SEHNR; CDR2 reads FQNEAQ (reference sequence). The CDR3 region has the DNA TGTGCCAGCAGCTTAGAACTAGCGGGAGTTGGGGAGCAGTACTTC. As protein: CASSLELAGVGEQYF.

The rearrangement uses TRBV28 and TRBJ2-3; TRBD1 might be the D (5 bases). Germline CDR1 and CDR2: MDHEN and SYDVKM. Trimming left V 7 bases short and J 2 bases short, with 16 bases between. The CDR3 is made up of 15 amino acids. The CDR3 spells CASNGGRANTDTQYF. CDR3 coding DNA: TGTGCCAGCAACGGCGGCAGGGCCAACACAGATACGCAGTATTTT.

The CDR3 is CASSLAPAGGSYEQYF. The CDR3 region has the DNA TGTGCCAGCAGCTTAGCCCCGGCGGGAGGCTCCTACGAGCAGTACTTC. The gene calls are TRBV7-6 and TRBJ2-7; TRBD2 agrees at 8 bases. Germline CDR1 SGHVS, CDR2 FNYEAQ. This CDR3 spans 16 amino acids. J gave up 0 bases and V 0 bases, and 4 bases lay outside the gene matches.

V and J are TRBV7-3 and TRBJ2-3; no firm D call. The CDR3 contains 13 residues. Trimming removed 3 bases at V and 3 bases at J, with 7 bases between. Germline CDR1 reads SGHTA; CDR2 reads FQGTGA. The CDR3 here is CASSFVRTDTQYF. CDR3 coding DNA: TGTGCCAGCAGCTTTGTGAGGACAGATACGCAGTATTTT. The full variable domain, with the rest looked up from reference TRBV7-3 and TRBJ2-3, is GAGVSQTPSNKVTEKGKYVELRCDPISGHTALYWYRQSLGQGPEFLIYFQGTGAADDSGLPNDRFFAVRPEGSVSTLKIQRTERGDSAVYLCASSFVRTDTQYFGPGTRLTVL.

In its sample, this clone was seen many times. The chain is built from TRBV7-9 and TRBJ2-6, with D possibly matching TRBD1 (6 bases). The germline CDR1 and CDR2 sequences are SEHNR and FQNEAQ (reference sequence). This CDR3 has 18 residues. V was shortened by 4 bases and J by 0 bases, with 16 bases between the two germline ends. The CDR3 sequence: CASSYGRQGLSGANVLTF. The DNA of the CDR3 is TGTGCCAGCAGCTACGGGCGGCAGGGGCTCTCTGGGGCCAACGTCCTGACTTTC.

J is TRBJ1-4 and V is TRBV18, with a weak D call TRBD1 (5 bases). CDR1 and CDR2 from the germline V gene are KGHSH and LQKENI. The CDR3 runs to 15 residues. Trimming cost V 3 bases and J 6 bases, with 14 bases left between them. This chain's CDR3 is CASSPRVGRDEKLFF. CDR3 in DNA: TGTGCCAGCTCACCCAGGGTCGGTCGGGATGAAAAACTGTTTTTT.

The chain joins TRBV10-1 to TRBJ2-2; no definite D call. The V end lost 4 bases, the J end lost 7 bases, and 7 bases lay between the germline ends. Per germline, CDR1 WNHNN and CDR2 SYGVQD (reference sequence). The CDR3 has 12 residues. The CDR3 sequence: CASSGKGGELFF. CDR3 DNA sequence: TGCGCCAGCAGTGGAAAAGGCGGGGAGCTGTTTTTT.

V is TRBV29-1 and J is TRBJ2-1; perhaps D is TRBD1 or TRBD2 (5 bases each). CDR3 length: 11 residues. From germline, CDR1 is SQVTM and CDR2 ANQGSEA. Trimming took off 7 bases at V and 8 bases at J, with 12 bases between the two ends. Here the CDR3 reads CSAQDFDEQFF. In DNA form, the CDR3 reads TGCAGCGCACAGGACTTCGATGAGCAGTTCTTC.

The chain recombines TRBV6-1 with TRBJ2-3; no definite D call. The CDR3 length is 11 residues. V was trimmed by 5 bases and J by 4 bases, leaving 4 bases between them. Germline V gene data show CDR1 as MNHNS and CDR2 as SASEGT. The CDR3 loop is CASSSADTQYF. The CDR3 DNA reads as TGTGCCAGCAGTAGTGCAGATACGCAGTATTTT.

The chain uses TRBV11-3 and TRBJ2-1; 8 nucleotides align to TRBD2. In germline, CDR1 is SGHNT, CDR2 YENEEA. The ends lost 5 bases at V and 6 bases at J; junction bases unmatched: 18. The CDR3 has 18 amino acids. The CDR3 nucleotides read TGTGCCAGCAGCCCGAGTTTAGGGGCCGGGAGGGCCTCCAATGAGCAGTTCTTC. Translation: CASSPSLGAGRASNEQFF.